This T cell receptor beta chain was sequenced for a study of T cell responses to AZD1222 COVID-19 vaccine. Trimming at V came to 5 bases and at J to 5 bases, leaving 6 bases not matched to a gene. CDR1 and CDR2 from the germline V gene are LGHDT and YNNKEL (reference sequence). This CDR3 region has 13 residues. Assay: immunoSEQ multiplex PCR; the TCRdb copy retains only in-frame clones and omits some. The sample has about 130,000 clones, 88% seen once. Comments on this clone: Its matching antigen is unknown.

General study points: Unmutated regions of variants are reportedly targeted by nearly half of spike-specific TCRs. The donors showed a predominance of white British ancestry and of females, with possible underestimation of clonal diversity.

The V gene is TRBV3-1 (or the pseudogene TRBV3-2), the J gene TRBJ2-7; 7 nucleotides line up with TRBD1. This specimen consisted of peripheral blood, obtained on day 0 of MenACWY control vaccination. The source of this sequence is an adult in good health. The CDR3 here is CASSTRQGHEQYF. In nucleotides, the CDR3 is TGTGCCAGCAGCACGAGACAGGGCCACGAGCAGTACTTC.